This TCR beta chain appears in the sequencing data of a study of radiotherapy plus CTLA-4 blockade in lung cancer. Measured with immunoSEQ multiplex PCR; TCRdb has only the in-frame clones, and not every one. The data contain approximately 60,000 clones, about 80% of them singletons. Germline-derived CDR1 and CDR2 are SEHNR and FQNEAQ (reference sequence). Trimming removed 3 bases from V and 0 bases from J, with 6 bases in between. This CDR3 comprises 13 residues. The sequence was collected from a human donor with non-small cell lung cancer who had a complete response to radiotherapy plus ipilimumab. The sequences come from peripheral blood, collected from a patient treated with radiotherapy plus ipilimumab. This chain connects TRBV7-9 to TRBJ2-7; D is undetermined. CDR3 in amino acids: CASSFENSYEQYV. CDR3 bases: TGTGCCAGCAGCTTCGAGAACTCCTACGAGCAGTACGTC.